The source of this TCR beta chain is a study of blood T cell repertoires in COVID-19. In the study's own analysis: Amplifying reference gene primers gave estimates of nucleated cell counts. Assay: immunoSEQ multiplex PCR; the TCRdb copy retains only in-frame clones and omits some. The V and J calls and clone size are taken from that table; D and trimming were inferred from the DNA. The sample has about 48,000 clones, over 65% seen once. Germline-derived CDR1 and CDR2 are PRHDT and FYEKMQ (reference sequence). The CDR3 runs 15 residues. V was clipped by 2 bases and J by 0 bases; unmatched bases: 3. Source material: peripheral blood. This chain links TRBV13 with TRBJ2-7, with TRBD1 matching over 8 bases. This clonotype originated in a woman aged 60-70 years with acute or convalescent COVID-19. CDR3 protein: CASSLSGTGSYEQYF. Written as DNA, the CDR3 is TGTGCCAGCAGCTTATCCGGGACAGGCTCCTACGAGCAGTACTTC.